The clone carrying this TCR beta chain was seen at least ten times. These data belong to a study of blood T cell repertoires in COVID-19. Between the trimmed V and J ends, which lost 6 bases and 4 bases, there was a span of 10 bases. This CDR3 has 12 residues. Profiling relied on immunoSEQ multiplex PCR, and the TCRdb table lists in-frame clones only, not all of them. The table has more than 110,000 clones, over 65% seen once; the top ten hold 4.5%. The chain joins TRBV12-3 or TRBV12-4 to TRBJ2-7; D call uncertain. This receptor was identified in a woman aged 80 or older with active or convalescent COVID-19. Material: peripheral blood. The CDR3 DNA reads TGTGCCAGCAGCCCTTTTCCGTACGAGCAGTACTTC. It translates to CASSPFPYEQYF.